This T cell receptor beta chain came from a study of glioma-infiltrating T cells. This clonotype appeared once. Its antigen is unknown. Study-level points and caveats: Very few CDR3 sequences were shared between tissue and blood. Gliomas, especially low-grade, showed above-expected tissue-blood divergence; non-neoplastic patients showed below.

Amplification of TCR alpha and beta CDR3 regions from RNA used iRepertoire nested multiplex PCR. Input was about 85-400 ng of tissue mRNA or PBMC total RNA. TCRdb recomputed calls from the multiplex PCR reads with MiXCR, one row per CDR3 protein. Altogether some 90,000 distinct CDR3 sequences are present, roughly 40% being singletons, with the ten largest covering more than 30%. Germline CDR1 is MNHEY and CDR2 is SVGEGT. J was trimmed by 9 bases and V by 7 bases; bases with no gene match: 10. This CDR3 is built from 15 residues. The material sequenced was glioma tissue, nonneoplastic brain tissue, or PBMCs (not recorded which). The chain recombines TRBV6-2 or TRBV6-3 with TRBJ2-1; 12 bases match TRBD2. The clonotype was recovered from a human donor with low-grade glioma or glioblastoma, undergoing nonglioma brain surgery, or in good health (not recorded which). DNA for the CDR3: TGTGCCAGCACCAACCGACTAGCGGGAGAGGTTGAGCAGTTCTTC. Translating gives CASTNRLAGEVEQFF.